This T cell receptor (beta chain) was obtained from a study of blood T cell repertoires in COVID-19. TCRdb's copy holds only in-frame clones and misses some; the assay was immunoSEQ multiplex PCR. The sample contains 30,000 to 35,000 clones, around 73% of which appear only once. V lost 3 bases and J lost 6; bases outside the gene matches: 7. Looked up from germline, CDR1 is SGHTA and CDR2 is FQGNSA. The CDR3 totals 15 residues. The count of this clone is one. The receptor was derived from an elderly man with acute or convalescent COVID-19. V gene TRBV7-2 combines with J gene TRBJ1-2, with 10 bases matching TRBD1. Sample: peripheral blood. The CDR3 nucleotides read TGTGCCAGCAGCTTGCAGACAGGGGGCGTGGATGGCTACACCTTC. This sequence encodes CASSLQTGGVDGYTF.